This is a list of T cell receptor beta chains from one sample in a study of T cells in Graves' hyperthyroidism and ophthalmopathy. A single record per CDR3 protein comes from TCRdb applying MiXCR to the multiplex PCR reads. The sample carries 250,000 to 350,000 distinct CDR3 sequences, around 22% recorded once. Sequenced input: blood. The origin of the receptors is a man aged 30 to 39 with Graves' ophthalmopathy. CDR3s include the opening cysteine and the closing phenylalanine or tryptophan. D genes are given only for firm matches. The size field is filled for only some rows; it gives once, few, many or a size class.

V	size	D	J	DNA	CDR3
TRBV5-1	.	TRBD2	TRBJ2-7	TGCGCCAGCAGCGCAGGACTAGCGATAGACTACGAGCAGTACTTC	CASSAGLAIDYEQYF
TRBV28	many	.	TRBJ1-2	TGTGCCGTACTTCTAAGCCAGGGGAATGGCTACACCTTC	CAVLLSQGNGYTF
TRBV30	.	.	TRBJ1-1	TGTGCCTGGAGTGGGACACGAAACACTGAAGCTTTCTTT	CAWSGTRNTEAFF
TRBV3-1	.	.	TRBJ1-4	TGTGCCAGCACGGCAACAACTAATGAAAAACTGTTTTTT	CASTATTNEKLFF
TRBV18	many	TRBD1	TRBJ1-1	TGTGCCAGCTCCGGCGGGGACAGGGGGCGCGAAGCTTTCTTT	CASSGGDRGREAFF
TRBV10-3	few	.	TRBJ1-4	TGTGCCATCAGGGATCCAGGGGCGACAACTAATGAAAAACTGTTTTTT	CAIRDPGATTNEKLFF
TRBV20-1	.	TRBD2	TRBJ2-1	TGCAGTGCTAGACATACTAGCGGCGCCCTCAATGAGCAGTTCTTC	CSARHTSGALNEQFF
TRBV30	.	.	TRBJ2-5	TGTGCCAGCAGCCCCCTGGGTAGCGGACTCGAGGAGACCCAGTACTTC	CASSPLGSGLEETQYF
TRBV11-2	.	.	TRBJ1-4	TGTGCCAGCAGTCAGGGTTCAGGTCCAGAATGGGAAAAACTGTTTTTT	CASSQGSGPEWEKLFF
TRBV7-9	.	TRBD2	TRBJ2-1	TGTGCCAGCAGCTTTTCCCGCGGGAGGGCCAACAATGAGCAGTTCTTC	CASSFSRGRANNEQFF
TRBV6-1	few	TRBD2	TRBJ2-3	TGTGCCAGCAGCCCCGGACTAGCGAGGTTAGATACGCAGTATTTT	CASSPGLARLDTQYF
TRBV6-1	.	.	TRBJ2-6	TGTGCCAGCAGTCCTATACCCCCGCTCTCTGGGGCCAACGTCCTGACTTTC	CASSPIPPLSGANVLTF
TRBV2	many	.	TRBJ2-1	TGTGCCAGCAGAAGACAGGCATCCTACAATGAGCAGTTCTTC	CASRRQASYNEQFF
TRBV6-1	few	TRBD1	TRBJ1-5	TGTGCCAGCAGTTGGGACAGGGGTTTTCAGCCCCAGCATTTT	CASSWDRGFQPQHF
TRBV3-1	.	TRBD2	TRBJ2-3	TGTGCCAGCAGCCAAGATGGGACGGGAGGGCTGACAGATACGCAGTATTTT	CASSQDGTGGLTDTQYF
TRBV12-3/TRBV12-4	.	TRBD2	TRBJ2-7	TGTGCCAGCAGTACAGTAGCGGGAGGGATCTACGAGCAGTACTTC	CASSTVAGGIYEQYF
TRBV11-3	few	.	TRBJ2-7	TGTGCCAGCAGCTTCCCCACCGGGACAACGAAGTCGTCCGAGCAGTACTTC	CASSFPTGTTKSSEQYF
TRBV5-1	many	.	TRBJ2-1	TGCGCCAGCAGCTTGATGTTAGCGGCCACCTACAATGAGCAGTTCTTC	CASSLMLAATYNEQFF
TRBV10-3	few	TRBD1	TRBJ1-5	TGTGCCATCAGTGATAGTCGCGCCGGGACAGCATCTCAGCCCCAGCATTTT	CAISDSRAGTASQPQHF
TRBV20-1	few	.	TRBJ2-5	TGCAGTGCTAGAATCGACGGGGCAACCCAGTACTTC	CSARIDGATQYF
TRBV11-2	many	.	TRBJ2-3	TGTGCCAGCAGCCTTCATAATACGCAGTATTTT	CASSLHNTQYF
TRBV6-5	.	.	TRBJ1-1	TGTGCCAGCAGTTACTTGGGACAGAACACTGAAGCTTTCTTT	CASSYLGQNTEAFF
TRBV20-1	.	.	TRBJ2-5	TGCAGTGCCCCGGGGGCCGGGGAGACCCAGTACTTC	CSAPGAGETQYF
TRBV12-5	many	TRBD2	TRBJ2-7	TGTGCTAGTGGTCCTTTAACTAGCGGCCCCTACGAGCAGTACTTC	CASGPLTSGPYEQYF
TRBV20-1	few	TRBD2	TRBJ2-3	TGCAGTGCCCTAGCGGGGGGGATAGATACGCAGTATTTT	CSALAGGIDTQYF
TRBV12-3/TRBV12-4	few	.	TRBJ1-2	TGTGCCAGCAGTACCCATCAGGGTAACTATGGCTACACCTTC	CASSTHQGNYGYTF
TRBV12-3/TRBV12-4	.	.	TRBJ2-1	TGTGCCAGCAGTTTAAGCTACTACAATGAGCAGTTCTTC	CASSLSYYNEQFF
TRBV12-3/TRBV12-4	many	.	TRBJ2-3	TGTGCCAGCAGAGGCGGGAGCACAGATACGCAGTATTTT	CASRGGSTDTQYF
TRBV6-1	.	.	TRBJ2-7	TGTGCCAGCAGTGAAGCGCACGGGTACGCGTACGAGCAGTACTTC	CASSEAHGYAYEQYF
TRBV28	.	.	TRBJ1-2	TGTGCCAGCAGTTTAGTAGGGAGTTACACCTTC	CASSLVGSYTF
TRBV28	many	TRBD1	TRBJ1-5	TGTGCCAGTATTGACAGGGACAATCAGCCCCAGCATTTT	CASIDRDNQPQHF
TRBV11-1	.	TRBD1	TRBJ2-3	TGTGCCAGCAGCTTAGGGGGGACAGGGATGCGCACAGATACGCAGTATTTT	CASSLGGTGMRTDTQYF
TRBV2	.	TRBD2	TRBJ2-5	TGTGCCAGCAGATCGCAGAGACTAGCGAGAGAGACCCAGTACTTC	CASRSQRLARETQYF
TRBV24-1	few	.	TRBJ2-1	TGTGCCACCAGTGATAACCCAGGGGGGGGCGGGGAGCAGTTCTTC	CATSDNPGGGGEQFF
TRBV19	.	.	TRBJ2-3	TGTGCCAGTAGTTCTCGATCGGGGTATTCAGATACGCAGTATTTT	CASSSRSGYSDTQYF
TRBV3-1	many	TRBD1	TRBJ1-5	TGTGCCAGCAGCCAAGGTTATGGAACAGGGGGGCAACAGCCCCAGCATTTT	CASSQGYGTGGQQPQHF
TRBV2	once	.	TRBJ2-1	TGTGCCAGCGCGGGCGTACCGGAGGCCTCCTACAATGAGCAGTTCTTC	CASAGVPEASYNEQFF
TRBV2	.	.	TRBJ2-7	TGTGCCAGCATGGTCGATTACGAGCAGTACTTC	CASMVDYEQYF
TRBV19	few	.	TRBJ1-1	TGTGCCAGTAGTAAACCACTCCGCTCACACACTGAAGCTTTCTTT	CASSKPLRSHTEAFF
TRBV19	few	TRBD1	TRBJ2-1	TGTGCCAGTACCAGGGGGCGGACTGAGCAGTTCTTC	CASTRGRTEQFF
TRBV27	many	TRBD2	TRBJ2-5	TGTGCCAGCAGTTCCAGACTAGCGGGAGTGCAAGAGACCCAGTACTTC	CASSSRLAGVQETQYF
TRBV18	many	.	TRBJ1-1	TGTGCCAGCTCACGCAGGTCGGGGAACACTGAAGCTTTCTTT	CASSRRSGNTEAFF
TRBV7-9	many	.	TRBJ2-2	TGTGCCAGCAGCTTAGTAGCCTCGAACACCGGGGAGCTGTTTTTT	CASSLVASNTGELFF
TRBV2	many	.	TRBJ2-7	TGTGCCAGCAGTGTCCGACAGAACCCCTACGAGCAGTACTTC	CASSVRQNPYEQYF
TRBV28	many	TRBD1	TRBJ1-2	TGTGCCAGCAGTTTTAACAGGGGGCACGGCTACACCTTC	CASSFNRGHGYTF
TRBV28	few	.	TRBJ2-1	TGTGCCAGCAGTCTACTAGGTGTGGGTTCCTACAATGAGCAGTTCTTC	CASSLLGVGSYNEQFF